This TCR beta chain was sequenced for a study of blood T cell repertoires in COVID-19. On the study more broadly: Material from acute and convalescent COVID-19 was sourced from the United States, Italy and Spain. The cDNA or gDNA used as material had been derived from T cells, B-cell-depleted T cells, or PBMCs.

Losses at the gene ends were 0 bases for V and 4 bases for J; bases not matched to a gene: 3. Germline V gives CDR1 SEHNR, CDR2 FQNEAQ (reference sequence). The CDR3 loop spans 15 amino acids. Authors' data handling: From reference gene primer amplification, estimates of nucleated cell counts were derived. TCRdb's copy holds only in-frame clones and misses some; the assay was immunoSEQ multiplex PCR. That table gives V, J and clone size, and the DNA gave D and trimming. The sample shows around 70,000 clones, less than 80% of them seen only once. The sample was peripheral blood. V is TRBV7-9 and J is TRBJ2-3; 8 bases match TRBD1. The origin of this receptor is a man aged 55 to 70 with active or convalescent COVID-19. CDR3 in DNA: TGTGCCAGCAGCTTAGCCGGGACAGGCCCAGATACGCAGTATTTT. The encoded protein is CASSLAGTGPDTQYF.